Shown below are 14 T cell receptor beta chains from a single sample sequenced in a study of blood T cells in healthy people across ages. With a J-beta primer mix and a sample-barcoded 5' primer, a second PCR ran about 7 to 11 cycles. Via MiXCR, TCRdb re-called the 5' RACE reads, giving one row per CDR3 protein. Altogether about 730,000 distinct CDR3 sequences are present, approximately 39% being singletons, with the ten largest covering 20% to 25%. Sequencing input: blood. Receptor source: a woman in her sixties or seventies in good health.

This clonotype was picked up a small number of times. The genes are TRBV11-2 and TRBJ1-1, with 7 bases matching TRBD1. The CDR3 covers 13 residues. J was trimmed by 5 bases and V by 4 bases; bases with no gene match: 4. The germline CDR1 and CDR2 sequences are SGHAT and FQNNGV. In nucleotides, the CDR3 is TGTGCCAGCAGCTCTTACAGGGGAACTGAAGCTTTCTTT. Encoded protein: CASSSYRGTEAFF.

The chain recombines TRBV7-9 with TRBJ1-4; a possible D gene is TRBD1 (6 bases). Germline CDR1 SEHNR, CDR2 FQNEAQ (reference sequence). This CDR3 is built from 13 residues. The germline V and J ends were trimmed by 5 bases and 7 bases, with 11 bases remaining between them. The CDR3, as DNA: TGTGCCAGCAGCACAGGGATTAGTGAAAAACTGTTTTTT. Residues: CASSTGISEKLFF. The full variable domain, its missing parts supplied by reference TRBV7-9 and TRBJ1-4, is DTGVSQNPRHKITKRGQNVTFRCDPISEHNRLYWYRQTLGQGPEFLTYFQNEAQLEKSRLLSDRFSAERPKGSFSTLEIQRTEQGDSAMYLCASSTGISEKLFFGSGTQLSVL.

The chain joins TRBV20-1 to TRBJ2-1, with D hard to call. The J call may not be correct, given that the DNA end is closer to TRBJ2-7. Germline CDR1 and CDR2: DFQATT and SNEGSKA (reference sequence). CDR3 length equals 12 residues. The CDR3 protein is CSARRNNNEQYF. In nucleotides, the CDR3 is TGCAGTGCTAGACGAAATAACAATGAGCAGTACTTC.

The genes are TRBV6-2 or TRBV6-3 and TRBJ2-7; D ambiguous. Trimming pared 7 bases from V and 3 bases from J, leaving 7 bases between. The CDR3 has 11 amino acids. The germline gives CDR1 MNHEY, CDR2 SVGEGT. The CDR3 DNA reads TGTGCCAGCAATTCTTTCTACGAGCAGTACTTC. Translated: CASNSFYEQYF.

V and J are TRBV6-2 or TRBV6-3 and TRBJ1-2; possibly TRBD1 for D (6 bases). V was trimmed by 2 bases and J by 4 bases, leaving 11 bases between them. The CDR3 contains 14 residues. Germline V gene lookup returns CDR1 MNHEY and CDR2 SVGEGT. The CDR3 protein is CASSYGRGAYGYTF. The CDR3 coding sequence is TGTGCCAGCAGTTACGGTCGGGGGGCCTATGGCTACACCTTC.

This clonotype was seen repeatedly, ten times or more. The rearrangement uses TRBV10-3 and TRBJ2-7, with D hard to call. The CDR3 length is 13 residues. With 11 bases removed from V and 0 bases from J, the gap between germline ends came to 14 bases. From germline, CDR1 is ENHRY and CDR2 SYGVKD. CDR3 nucleotides: TGTGCCTCCTCGGCCAGCTCCTCCTACGAGCAGTACTTC. This encodes CASSASSSYEQYF.

This clonotype has a handful of counts. The chain's CDR3 is CASSLERGELFF. The CDR3 bases are TGTGCCAGCAGCTTAGAACGCGGGGAGCTGTTTTTT. The rearrangement links TRBV11-2 to TRBJ2-2; D unresolved. Trimming pared 0 bases from V and 7 bases from J, leaving 3 bases between. CDR3 size: 12 residues. Per germline, CDR1 SGHAT and CDR2 FQNNGV.

The table lists this clonotype with a few counts. This chain joins TRBV4-2 and TRBJ2-1; 10 nucleotides line up with TRBD2. Germline V gene data show CDR1 as LGHNA and CDR2 as YNFKEQ. The CDR3 spans 17 residues. V was pared by 0 bases and J by 7 bases, with 9 bases of the junction left unmatched. In DNA, the CDR3 is TGTGCCAGCAGCCAAGACATAAGCGGGAGGGCCCTAAATGAGCAGTTCTTC. Protein product: CASSQDISGRALNEQFF.

With respect to this clonotype: This sequence may be a read error, since a much larger clone differs from it by one base. The CDR3 region has the DNA TGCATCGTTGAAAGGGCACCTCAAGAGACCCAGTACTTC. Translating it yields CIVERAPQETQYF. The V gene is TRBV29-1, the J gene TRBJ2-4; D not resolved. The J call may be faulty, since TRBJ2-5 better matches the DNA end. The CDR3 consists of 13 residues. CDR1 and CDR2 from the germline V gene are SQVTM and ANQGSEA.

With respect to this clonotype: This sequence may be a read error, since a much larger clone differs from it by one base. The chain uses TRBV7-2 and TRBJ2-5, with 11 bases identical to TRBD2. The J call may be wrong; the DNA end is better matched by TRBJ2-1. This CDR3 region has 15 residues. CDR1 is SGHTA and CDR2 is FQGNSA in the germline V gene. CDR3 nucleotides: TGTGCCAGCAGCCCCGGGACTAGCGGACAAGAGACCCAGTTCTTC. It is translated as CASSPGTSGQETQFF.

This clonotype occurred a few times. CDR3 protein: CASEATDSNQPQHF. The CDR3 bases are TGCGCCAGCGAGGCAACCGATAGCAATCAGCCCCAGCATTTT. This rearrangement joins TRBV10-2 to TRBJ1-5; no clear D. In germline, CDR1 is WSHSY, CDR2 SAAADI. Trimming left V 8 bases short and J 0 bases short, with 11 bases between. The CDR3 has 14 amino acids.

This chain's CDR3 is CTSMRGQLGSYEQYF. DNA for the CDR3: TGCACCAGCATGAGGGGACAATTAGGTTCCTACGAGCAGTACTTC. The chain carries TRBV1 and TRBJ2-7; the table's D call, TRBD1, was not checked against the DNA. TRBV1 is recorded as a pseudogene. This CDR3 has 15 residues.

This chain links TRBV6-6 with TRBJ2-5, with D possibly being TRBD2 (6 bases). Trimming left V 5 bases short and J 13 bases short, with 17 bases between. The CDR3 is made up of 12 amino acids. CDR1 MNHNY and CDR2 SVGAGI come from the germline V gene (reference sequence). The CDR3 DNA follows: TGTGCCAGCAGTACGGGAGCCGGCGCCCGGTACTTC. The encoded protein is CASSTGAGARYF.

This clonotype was counted only a few times. The chain uses TRBV5-1 and TRBJ2-1, with 8 bases that match TRBD2. Germline V gene lookup returns CDR1 SGHRS and CDR2 YFSETQ. The CDR3 loop spans 15 amino acids. The V segment lost 4 bases and the J segment 7 bases; nucleotides outside the gene matches: 10. The CDR3 DNA sequence: TGCGCCAGCAGCACGGGGGGGGGCCTTGGGAATGAGCAGTTCTTC. It codes for CASSTGGGLGNEQFF.